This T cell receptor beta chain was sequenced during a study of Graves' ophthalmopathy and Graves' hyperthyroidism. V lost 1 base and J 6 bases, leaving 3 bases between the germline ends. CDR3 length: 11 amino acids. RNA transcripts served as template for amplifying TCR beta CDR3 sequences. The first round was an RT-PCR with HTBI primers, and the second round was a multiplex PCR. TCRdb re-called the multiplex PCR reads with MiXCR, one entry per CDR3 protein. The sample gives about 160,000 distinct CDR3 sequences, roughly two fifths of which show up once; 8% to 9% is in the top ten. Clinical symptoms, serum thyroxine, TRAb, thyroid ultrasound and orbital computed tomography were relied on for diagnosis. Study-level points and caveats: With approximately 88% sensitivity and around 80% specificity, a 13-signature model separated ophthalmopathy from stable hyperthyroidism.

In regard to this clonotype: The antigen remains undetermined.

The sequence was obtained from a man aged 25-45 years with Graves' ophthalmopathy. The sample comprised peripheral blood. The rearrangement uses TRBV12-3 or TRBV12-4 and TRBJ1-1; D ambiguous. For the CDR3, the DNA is TGTGCCAGCAGTTTAGTGTCTGAAGCTTTCTTT. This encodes CASSLVSEAFF.